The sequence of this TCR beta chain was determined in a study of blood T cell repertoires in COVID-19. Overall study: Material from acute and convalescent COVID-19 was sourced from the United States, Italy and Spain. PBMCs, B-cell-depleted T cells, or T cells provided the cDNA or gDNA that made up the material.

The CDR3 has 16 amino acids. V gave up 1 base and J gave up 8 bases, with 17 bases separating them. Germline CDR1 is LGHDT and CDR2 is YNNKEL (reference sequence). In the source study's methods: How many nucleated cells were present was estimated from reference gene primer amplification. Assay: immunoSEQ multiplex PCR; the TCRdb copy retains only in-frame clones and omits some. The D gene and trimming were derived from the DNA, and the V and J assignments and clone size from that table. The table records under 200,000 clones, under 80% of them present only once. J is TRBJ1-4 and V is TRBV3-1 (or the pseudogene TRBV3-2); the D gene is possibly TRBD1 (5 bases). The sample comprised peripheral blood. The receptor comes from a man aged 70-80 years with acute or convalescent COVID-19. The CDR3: CASSQVHGGFGEKLFF. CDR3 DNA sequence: TGTGCCAGCAGCCAAGTTCACGGGGGGTTTGGAGAAAAACTGTTTTTT.